Shown below are 17 T cell receptor beta chains from a single sample sequenced in a study of regulatory T cells in long-lasting Graves disease. The time point was: persistent/refractory GD, antithyroid drugs over 5 years with positive TRAb. The TCR library was made from RNA that had been extracted from PBMCs in TRIzol. In building TCR beta libraries, iRepertoire HTBI primers were used together with Arm-PCR of CDR3 regions. TCRdb itself ran the multiplex PCR reads through MiXCR, one entry per CDR3 protein. There are 650,000 to 700,000 distinct CDR3 sequences in the sample; about 30% occur only once, and about two fifths lies in the top ten. This specimen consisted of peripheral blood mononuclear cells (PBMCs), obtained when the disease was refractory, from a patient treated with antithyroid drugs. The receptors derive from a female donor with Graves disease.

The V call is TRBV18, the J call TRBJ1-6; D might be TRBD1 (6 bases). CDR3 length equals 16 residues. CDR1 and CDR2 from the germline V gene are KGHSH and LQKENI. V was cut by 1 base and J by 7 bases, with 14 bases left in between. The CDR3 coding sequence is TGTGCCAGCTCACCACAAAGCAGGGGTCTGAATTCACCCCTCCACTTT. It specifies CASSPQSRGLNSPLHF.

The gene calls are TRBV7-9 and TRBJ2-5, with D possibly being TRBD1 (6 bases). Germline V gives CDR1 SEHNR, CDR2 FQNEAQ (reference sequence). With 4 bases removed from V and 1 base from J, the gap between germline ends came to 13 bases. This CDR3 has 15 amino acids. The CDR3 DNA reads as TGTGCCAGCAGCTCGATAGTAGGGGGCCAAGAGACCCAGTACTTC. This codes for CASSSIVGGQETQYF.

CDR3 in amino acids: CASRVGGMNNEQFF. CDR3 coding DNA: TGTGCCAGCAGGGTGGGGGGGATGAACAATGAGCAGTTCTTC. V and J are TRBV6-2 or TRBV6-3 and TRBJ2-1, with TRBD2 matching over 7 bases. V was clipped by 6 bases and J by 5 bases; unmatched bases: 7. Germline V gene data show CDR1 as MNHEY and CDR2 as SVGEGT. This CDR3 has 14 amino acids.

This clonotype was found a few times. The CDR3 is CASTYPRGYEQYF. The CDR3 bases are TGTGCCAGCACCTACCCGCGGGGTTACGAGCAGTACTTC. The chain links TRBV28 to TRBJ2-7; D is perhaps TRBD2 (6 bases). Deletions cut 7 bases from V and 4 bases from J, with 14 bases between. The CDR3 consists of 13 residues. Germline CDR1 reads MDHEN; CDR2 reads SYDVKM.

V usage is TRBV18 and J usage is TRBJ1-1; weak D call: TRBD1 (5 bases). This CDR3 has 16 amino acids. CDR1 is KGHSH, CDR2 LQKENI, per germline. V lost 2 bases and J lost 2, with 15 bases in between. CDR3 nucleotides: TGTGCCAGCTCACCAGCGGTGAACAGGAAAAACACTGAAGCTTTCTTT. This sequence encodes CASSPAVNRKNTEAFF. The full variable domain, its missing parts supplied by reference TRBV18 and TRBJ1-1, is NAGVMQNPRHLVRRRGQEARLRCSPMKGHSHVYWYRQLPEEGLKFMVYLQKENIIDESGMPKERFSAEFPKEGPSILRIQQVVRGDSAAYFCASSPAVNRKNTEAFFGQGTRLTVV.

This clonotype occurred many times. The chain links TRBV19 to TRBJ1-2; no firm D call. Germline V gene sequence: CDR1 LNHDA, CDR2 SQIVND (reference sequence). The CDR3 extends over 11 amino acids. The germline V and J ends were trimmed by 6 bases and 4 bases, with 6 bases remaining between them. CDR3 in DNA: TGTGCCAGTAGCTTTACCTATGGCTACACCTTC. It encodes CASSFTYGYTF.

This sequence joins TRBV15 and TRBJ1-2; TRBD1 matches 8 bases. Germline V gives CDR1 LNHNV, CDR2 YYDKDF (reference sequence). Losses at the gene ends were 2 bases for V and 12 bases for J; bases not matched to a gene: 8. The CDR3 spans 13 residues. This CDR3 is CATSRLPGQGNTF. The CDR3 nucleotides read TGTGCCACCAGCAGACTCCCAGGACAGGGTAACACCTTC. Full variable domain (rest looked up from reference TRBV15 and TRBJ1-2): DAMVIQNPRYQVTQFGKPVTLSCSQTLNHNVMYWYQQKSSQAPKLLFHYYDKDFNNEADTPDNFQSRRPNTSFCFLDIRSPGLGDTAMYLCATSRLPGQGNTFGSGTRLTVV.

Regarding this clonotype: A far bigger clonotype differs at one base, so this is likely a read error. The chain carries TRBV11-2 and TRBJ1-1; D not resolved. The CDR3 has 13 residues. The germline gives CDR1 SGHAT, CDR2 FQNNGV. The CDR3: CANSLGMNTEAFF. The CDR3 nucleotides read TGTGCCAACAGCTTAGGGATGAACACTGAAGCTTTCTTT.

There are a few counts of this clonotype. The rearrangement joins TRBV7-9 to TRBJ2-7, with a tentative D call TRBD2 (6 bases). V lost 4 bases to trimming and J lost 6 bases, with 19 bases between them. Germline-derived CDR1 and CDR2 are SEHNR and FQNEAQ (reference sequence). The CDR3 spans 15 residues. The CDR3 nucleotides read TGTGCCAGCAGCTCCCGACTAGAAGTCTTCCCCGAGCAGTACTTC. It encodes CASSSRLEVFPEQYF.

The gene calls are TRBV4-1 and TRBJ2-5, with TRBD1 matching 7 bases. The V gene end was trimmed by 5 bases and the J gene end by 5 bases; junction bases not matched to a gene: 5. Germline V gene data show CDR1 as MGHRA and CDR2 as YSYEKL. The CDR3 spans 13 residues. The CDR3 protein is CASSTTRGETQYF. In DNA form, the CDR3 reads TGCGCCAGCAGCACGACCAGGGGGGAGACCCAGTACTTC.

As concerns this clonotype: At one of its ends the junction is not consistent with the germline gene, which may arise from a read error. CDR3 loop: CAGSGGWDGETQYF. CDR3 DNA: TGTGCCGGCAGTGGAGGGTGGGACGGAGAGACCCAGTACTTC. The gene calls are TRBV25-1 and TRBJ2-5, with D possibly matching TRBD2 (6 bases). Germline V lookup: CDR1 MGHDK, CDR2 SYGVNS. This CDR3 spans 14 amino acids.

The chain is built from TRBV29-1 and TRBJ1-1; 7 bases align to TRBD1. The CDR3 has 13 residues. V lost 7 bases and J lost 2; bases outside the gene matches: 7. Germline CDR1 and CDR2: SQVTM and ANQGSEA. The CDR3 sequence: CSGRTGHNTEAFF. CDR3 DNA: TGCAGCGGAAGGACAGGTCATAACACTGAAGCTTTCTTT.

This clonotype showed up just a few times. This chain uses TRBV5-1 with TRBJ1-2; 7 bases fit TRBD1. This CDR3 is 14 amino acids long. CDR1 is SGHRS, CDR2 YFSETQ, per germline. Unmatched junction bases numbered 9, after V lost 4 bases and J lost 6 bases. The CDR3 reads CASSATGTEDGYTF. The CDR3 nucleotides are TGCGCCAGCAGCGCAACCGGGACAGAGGATGGCTACACCTTC.

This clonotype showed up many times. V usage is TRBV6-1 and J usage is TRBJ2-7, with D hard to call. Germline V gene lookup returns CDR1 MNHNS and CDR2 SASEGT. The CDR3 consists of 15 residues. The V gene lost 0 bases and the J gene lost 4 bases, with 13 bases spanning the gap. The CDR3 DNA reads TGTGCCAGCAGTGAAGCGCTTCCGGCCACATACGAGCAGTACTTC. It yields the protein CASSEALPATYEQYF.

This clonotype turned up a few times. The chain has TRBV15 and TRBJ2-7; 9 nucleotides match TRBD1. J was trimmed by 4 bases and V by 3 bases; bases with no gene match: 7. The CDR3 spans 15 residues. The germline V gene has CDR1 LNHNV and CDR2 YYDKDF (reference sequence). The CDR3 region has the DNA TGTGCCACCAGCAGGACCGGGACAGGGTCTTACGAGCAGTACTTC. Encoded protein: CATSRTGTGSYEQYF.

The chain is built from TRBV11-3 and TRBJ1-6, with 8 nucleotides matching TRBD1. The CDR3 is made up of 14 amino acids. Germline V gene lookup returns CDR1 SGHNT and CDR2 YENEEA. V lost 5 bases to trimming and J lost 8 bases; unmatched junction nucleotides: 5. The CDR3 loop is CASSLGQADSPLHF. As DNA, the CDR3 is TGTGCCAGCAGCCTGGGACAGGCGGATTCACCCCTCCACTTT. The whole variable domain, filled in from reference TRBV11-3 and TRBJ1-6, reads EAGVVQSPRYKIIEKKQPVAFWCNPISGHNTLYWYLQNLGQGPELLIRYENEEAVDDSQLPKDRFSAERLKGVDSTLKIQPAELGDSAVYLCASSLGQADSPLHFGNGTRLTVT.

The chain links TRBV6-2 or TRBV6-3 to TRBJ1-3; D uncertain. The CDR3 has 16 residues. The germline gives CDR1 MNHEY, CDR2 SVGEGT. Trimming cost V 2 bases and J 0 bases, with 11 bases left between them. The CDR3 bases are TGTGCCAGCAGTTACCTGTCGCATCTCTCTGGAAACACCATATATTTT. It translates to CASSYLSHLSGNTIYF.